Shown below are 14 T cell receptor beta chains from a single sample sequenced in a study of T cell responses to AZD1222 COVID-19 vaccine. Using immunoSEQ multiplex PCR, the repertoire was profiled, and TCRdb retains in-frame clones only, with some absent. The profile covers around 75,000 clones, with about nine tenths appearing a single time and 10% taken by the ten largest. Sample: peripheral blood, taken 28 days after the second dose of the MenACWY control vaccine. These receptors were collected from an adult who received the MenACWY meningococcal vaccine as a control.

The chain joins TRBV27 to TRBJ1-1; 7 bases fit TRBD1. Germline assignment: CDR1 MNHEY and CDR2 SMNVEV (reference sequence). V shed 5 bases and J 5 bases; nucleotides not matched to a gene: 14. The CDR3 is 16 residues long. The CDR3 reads CASSGTVGGGGTEAFF. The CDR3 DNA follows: TGTGCCAGCAGTGGAACAGTAGGGGGCGGGGGAACTGAAGCTTTCTTT.

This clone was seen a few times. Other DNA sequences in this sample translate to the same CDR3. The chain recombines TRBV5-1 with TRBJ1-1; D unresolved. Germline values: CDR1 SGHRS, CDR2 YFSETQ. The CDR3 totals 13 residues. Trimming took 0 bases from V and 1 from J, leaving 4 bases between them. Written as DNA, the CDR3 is TGCGCCAGCAGCTTGGAGTCGAACACTGAAGCTTTCTTT. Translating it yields CASSLESNTEAFF. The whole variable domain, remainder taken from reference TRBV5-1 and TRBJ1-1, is KAGVTQTPRYLIKTRGQQVTLSCSPISGHRSVSWYQQTPGQGLQFLFEYFSETQRNKGNFPGRFSGRQFSNSRSEMNVSTLELGDSALYLCASSLESNTEAFFGQGTRLTVV.

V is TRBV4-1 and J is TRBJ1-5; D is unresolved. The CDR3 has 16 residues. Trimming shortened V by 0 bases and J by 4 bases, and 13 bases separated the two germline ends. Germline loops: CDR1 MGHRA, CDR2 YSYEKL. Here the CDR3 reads CASSQDLWFGNQPQHF. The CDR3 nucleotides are TGCGCCAGCAGCCAAGATCTTTGGTTTGGTAATCAGCCCCAGCATTTT.

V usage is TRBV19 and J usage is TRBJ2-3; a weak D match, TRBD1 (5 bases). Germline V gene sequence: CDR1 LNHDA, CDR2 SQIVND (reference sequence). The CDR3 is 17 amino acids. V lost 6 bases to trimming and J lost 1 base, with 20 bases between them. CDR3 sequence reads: CASRMAATVRGTDTQYF. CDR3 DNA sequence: TGTGCCAGTAGAATGGCCGCGACCGTCAGGGGCACAGATACGCAGTATTTT.

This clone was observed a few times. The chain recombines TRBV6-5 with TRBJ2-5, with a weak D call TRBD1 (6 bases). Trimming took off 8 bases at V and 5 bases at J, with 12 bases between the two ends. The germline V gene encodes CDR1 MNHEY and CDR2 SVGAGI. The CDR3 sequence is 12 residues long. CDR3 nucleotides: TGTGCCAGCGAGTACAGGGCGGAGACCCAGTACTTC. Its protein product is CASEYRAETQYF.

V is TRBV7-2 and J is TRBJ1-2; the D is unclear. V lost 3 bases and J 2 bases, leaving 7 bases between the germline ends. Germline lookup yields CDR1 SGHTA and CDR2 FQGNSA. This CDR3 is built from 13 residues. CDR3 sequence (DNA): TGTGCCAGCAGCTTTCAACGGAACTATGGCTACACCTTC. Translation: CASSFQRNYGYTF.

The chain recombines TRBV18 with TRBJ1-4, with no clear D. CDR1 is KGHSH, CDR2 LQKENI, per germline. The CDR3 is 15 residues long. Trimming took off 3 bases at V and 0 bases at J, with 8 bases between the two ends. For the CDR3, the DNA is TGTGCCAGCTCACCGCAGGTTGCAACTAATGAAAAACTGTTTTTT. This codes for CASSPQVATNEKLFF.

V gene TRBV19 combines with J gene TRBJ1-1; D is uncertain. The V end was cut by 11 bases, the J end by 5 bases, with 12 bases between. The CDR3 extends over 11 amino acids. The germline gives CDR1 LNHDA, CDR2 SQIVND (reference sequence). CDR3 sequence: CASRLTTEAFF. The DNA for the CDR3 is TGTGCCTCCCGATTAACGACTGAAGCTTTCTTT.

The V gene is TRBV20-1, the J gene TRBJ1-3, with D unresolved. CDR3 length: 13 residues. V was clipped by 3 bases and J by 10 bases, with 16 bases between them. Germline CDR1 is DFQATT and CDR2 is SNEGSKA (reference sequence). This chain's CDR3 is CSASQDWAGTIYF. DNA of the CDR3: TGCAGTGCTAGTCAGGACTGGGCTGGGACCATATATTTT.

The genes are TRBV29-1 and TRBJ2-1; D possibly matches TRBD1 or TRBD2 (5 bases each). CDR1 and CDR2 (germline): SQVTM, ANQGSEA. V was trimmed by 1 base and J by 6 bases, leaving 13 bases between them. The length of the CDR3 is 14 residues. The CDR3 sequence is CSVEGRDQGNEQFF. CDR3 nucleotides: TGCAGCGTTGAAGGCCGGGACCAGGGCAATGAGCAGTTCTTC.

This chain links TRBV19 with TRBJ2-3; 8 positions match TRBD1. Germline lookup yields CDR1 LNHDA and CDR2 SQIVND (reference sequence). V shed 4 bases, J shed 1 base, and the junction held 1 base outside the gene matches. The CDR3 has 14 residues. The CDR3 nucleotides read TGTGCCAGTAGTAAGGGACAGGGCACAGATACGCAGTATTTT. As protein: CASSKGQGTDTQYF. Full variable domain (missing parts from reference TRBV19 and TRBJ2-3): DGGITQSPKYLFRKEGQNVTLSCEQNLNHDAMYWYRQDPGQGLRLIYYSQIVNDFQKGDIAEGYSVSREKKESFPLTVTSAQKNPTAFYLCASSKGQGTDTQYFGPGTRLTVL.

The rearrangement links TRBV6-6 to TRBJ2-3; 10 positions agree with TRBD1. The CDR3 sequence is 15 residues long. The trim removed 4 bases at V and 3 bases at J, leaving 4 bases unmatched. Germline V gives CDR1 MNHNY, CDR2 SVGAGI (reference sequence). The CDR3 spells CASSSRDRGTDTQYF. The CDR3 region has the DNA TGTGCCAGCAGTTCCCGGGACAGGGGAACAGATACGCAGTATTTT.

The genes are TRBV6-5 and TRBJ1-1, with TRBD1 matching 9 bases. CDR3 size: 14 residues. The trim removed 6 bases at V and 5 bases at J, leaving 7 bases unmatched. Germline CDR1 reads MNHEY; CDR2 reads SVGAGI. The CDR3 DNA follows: TGTGCCAGCAGGGGGGACAGGGTCGGAACTGAAGCTTTCTTT. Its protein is CASRGDRVGTEAFF.

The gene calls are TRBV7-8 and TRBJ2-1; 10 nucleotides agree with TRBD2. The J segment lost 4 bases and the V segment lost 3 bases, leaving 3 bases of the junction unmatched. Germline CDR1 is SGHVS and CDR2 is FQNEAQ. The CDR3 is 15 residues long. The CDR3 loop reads CASSLRTSGYNEQFF. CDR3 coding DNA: TGTGCCAGCAGCTTGAGGACTAGCGGTTACAATGAGCAGTTCTTC. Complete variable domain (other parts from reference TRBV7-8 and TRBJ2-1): GAGVSQSPRYKVAKRGQDVALRCDPISGHVSLFWYQQALGQGPEFLTYFQNEAQLDKSGLPSDRFFAERPEGSVSTLKIQRTQQEDSAVYLCASSLRTSGYNEQFFGPGTRLTVL.